This TCR beta chain originates from a study of CD8 T cells in ankylosing spondylitis. Study-wide results and caveats: Researchers report that disease-linked clones proved CD8+ and relatively rare in peripheral blood. In ankylosing spondylitis blood, a motif of about 8 highly homologous TCR beta variants appeared characteristic. Certain motif variants had earlier been reported in reactive arthritis synovial fluid and blood.

Comments on this clonotype: Its antigen is as yet unknown.

Between the trimmed V and J ends, which lost 1 base and 0 bases, there was a span of 25 bases. The germline CDR1 and CDR2 sequences are SGHAT and FQNNGV. This CDR3 has 21 amino acids. MiXCR, run by TCRdb on the 5' RACE reads, gives a single entry per CDR3 protein. The sample comprises over 700,000 distinct CDR3 sequences, around a fifth of which are singletons, and approximately 18% rests with the top ten. This TCR was sampled from a male donor with ankylosing spondylitis. The chain employs TRBV11-2 and TRBJ2-4; D may be TRBD1 (6 bases). Material for sequencing was blood, either unsorted or a sorted T cell fraction (not recorded which). This CDR3 reads CASSLGWSATGGYLAKNIQYF. The DNA of the CDR3 is TGTGCCAGCAGCTTAGGTTGGTCGGCGACAGGAGGTTACCTAGCCAAAAACATTCAGTACTTC.